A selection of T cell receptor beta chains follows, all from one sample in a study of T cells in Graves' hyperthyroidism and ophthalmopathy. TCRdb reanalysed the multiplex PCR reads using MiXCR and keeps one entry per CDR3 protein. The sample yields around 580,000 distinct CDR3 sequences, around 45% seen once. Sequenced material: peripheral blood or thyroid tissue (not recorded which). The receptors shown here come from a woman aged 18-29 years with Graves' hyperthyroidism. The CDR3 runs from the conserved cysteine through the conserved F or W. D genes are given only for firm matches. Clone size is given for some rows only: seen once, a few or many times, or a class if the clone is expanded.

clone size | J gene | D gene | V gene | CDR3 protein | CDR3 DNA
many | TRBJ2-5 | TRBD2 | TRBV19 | CASSAGLARRETQYF | TGTGCCAGTAGTGCGGGACTAGCGCGGCGCGAGACCCAGTACTTC
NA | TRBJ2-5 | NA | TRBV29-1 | CSVEEEERMGGANVLTFGQETQYF | NA
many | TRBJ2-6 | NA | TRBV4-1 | CASKGLSISGANVLTF | TGCGCCAGCAAGGGACTGTCGATCTCTGGGGCCAACGTCCTGACTTTC
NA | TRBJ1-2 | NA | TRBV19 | CALRKDRNYGYTF | TGTGCCCTCCGGAAGGACAGAAACTATGGCTACACCTTC
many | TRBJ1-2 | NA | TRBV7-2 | CASSPDISYGYTF | TGTGCCAGCAGCCCGGACATTTCCTATGGCTACACCTTC
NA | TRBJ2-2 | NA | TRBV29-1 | CSVEDQGEDELFF | TGCAGCGTTGAAGATCAGGGGGAGGATGAGCTGTTTTTT
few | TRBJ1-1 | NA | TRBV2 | CASSVQGPNTEAFF | TGTGCCAGCAGTGTTCAGGGTCCGAACACTGAAGCTTTCTTT
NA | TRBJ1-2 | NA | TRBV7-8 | CASSLGIRDYGYTF | TGTGCCAGCAGCCTAGGTATCAGGGACTATGGCTACACCTTC
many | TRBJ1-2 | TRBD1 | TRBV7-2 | CASSLEIGRGIGYTF | TGTGCCAGCAGCTTAGAAATAGGCAGGGGGATAGGCTACACCTTC
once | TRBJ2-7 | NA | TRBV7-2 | CASSHGAWGDRSYEQYF | TGTGCCAGCAGCCATGGAGCGTGGGGGGACCGCTCCTACGAGCAGTACTTC
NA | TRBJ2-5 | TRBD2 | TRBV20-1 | CSAKAGGQETQYF | TGCAGTGCTAAAGCGGGAGGGCAAGAGACCCAGTACTTC
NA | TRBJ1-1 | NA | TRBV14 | CASSQVGRRF | TGTGCCAGCAGCCAAGTGGGGCGACGTTTT
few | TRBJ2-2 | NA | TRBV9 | CASSVEGYPTGELFF | TGTGCCAGCAGCGTAGAAGGGTACCCCACCGGGGAGCTGTTTTTT
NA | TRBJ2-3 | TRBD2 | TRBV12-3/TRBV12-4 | CASRSTSGTDTQYF | TGTGCCAGCAGGTCGACTAGCGGCACAGATACGCAGTATTTT
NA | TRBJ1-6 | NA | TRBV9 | CASSVAGDPPLHF | TGTGCCAGCAGCGTAGCGGGAGATCCACCCCTCCACTTT
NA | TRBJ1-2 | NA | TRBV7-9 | CASSGGFSYGYTF | TGTGCCAGCAGCGGGGGGTTTAGCTATGGCTACACCTTC
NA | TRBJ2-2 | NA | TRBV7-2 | CASSLGVRRELFF | TGTGCCAGCAGCTTGGGAGTACGTAGGGAGCTGTTTTTT
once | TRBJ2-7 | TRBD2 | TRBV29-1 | CSAWTSGRDYEQYF | TGCAGCGCTTGGACTAGCGGGAGGGACTACGAGCAGTACTTC
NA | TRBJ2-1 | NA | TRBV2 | CASNYEQFF | TGTGCCAGCAATTATGAGCAGTTCTTC
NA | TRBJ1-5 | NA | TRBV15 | CATSSYQGDQPQHF | TGTGCCACCAGCAGTTACCAGGGAGATCAGCCCCAGCATTTT
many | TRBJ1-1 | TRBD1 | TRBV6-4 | CASSDSPGGTEAFF | TGTGCCAGCAGTGACTCTCCAGGGGGCACTGAAGCTTTCTTT
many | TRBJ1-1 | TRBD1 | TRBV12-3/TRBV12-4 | CASRLQGAGTEAFF | TGTGCCAGCAGATTACAGGGGGCTGGGACTGAAGCTTTCTTT
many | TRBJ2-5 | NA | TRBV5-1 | CASSRRSRKETQYF | TGCGCCAGCAGCCGCAGGAGTCGGAAAGAGACCCAGTACTTC
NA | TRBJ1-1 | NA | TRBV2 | CASIWSRPVVDAEAFF | TGTGCCAGCATATGGTCCAGGCCCGTGGTTGACGCTGAAGCTTTCTTT
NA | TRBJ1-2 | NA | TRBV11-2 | CASSLGHPHGSYTF | TGTGCCAGCAGCTTGGGACACCCACATGGCAGCTACACCTTC
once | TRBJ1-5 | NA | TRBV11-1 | CASSLESDQPQHF | TGTGCCAGCAGCTTAGAATCCGATCAGCCCCAGCATTTT
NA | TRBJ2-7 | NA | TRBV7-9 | CASSSATTVSSEQYF | TGTGCCAGCAGCTCGGCCACCACAGTTTCCAGCGAGCAGTACTTC
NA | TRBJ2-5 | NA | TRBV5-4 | CASSLVPSETQYF | TGTGCCAGCAGCTTGGTACCCTCCGAGACCCAGTACTTC
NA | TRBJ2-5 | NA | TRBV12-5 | CASGLYGSGTQYF | TGTGCTAGTGGTTTATACGGGTCTGGGACCCAGTACTTC
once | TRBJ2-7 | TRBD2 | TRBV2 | CASSGRAVEQYF | TGTGCTAGTAGCGGGAGGGCCGTTGAGCAGTACTTC
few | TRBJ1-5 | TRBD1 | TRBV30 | CAWSSGQAGQPQHF | TGTGCCTGGAGTTCTGGACAGGCGGGGCAGCCCCAGCATTTT
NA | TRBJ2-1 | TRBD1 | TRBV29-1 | CVRAGGNEQFF | TGCGTTAGGGCAGGGGGTAATGAGCAGTTCTTC
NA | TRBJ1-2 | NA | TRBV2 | CASSEAVAEYGYTF | TGTGCCAGCAGTGAAGCGGTGGCCGAGTATGGCTACACCTTC
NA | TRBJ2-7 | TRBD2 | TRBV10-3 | CAISEVGRAAEQYF | TGTGCCATCAGTGAGGTCGGGAGGGCCGCCGAGCAGTACTTC
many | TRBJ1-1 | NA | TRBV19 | CASSMYGNTEAFF | TGTGCCAGTAGTATGTATGGGAACACTGAAGCTTTCTTT
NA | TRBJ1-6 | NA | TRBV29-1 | CSVVEGWDNSPLHF | TGCAGCGTTGTAGAGGGTTGGGACAATTCACCCCTCCACTTT
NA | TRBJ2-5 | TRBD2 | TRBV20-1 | CSARTSGPQETQYF | TGCAGTGCTCGGACTAGCGGCCCCCAAGAGACCCAGTACTTC
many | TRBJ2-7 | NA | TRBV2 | CASSKGVEQYF | TGTGCCAGCAGTAAAGGGGTCGAGCAGTACTTC
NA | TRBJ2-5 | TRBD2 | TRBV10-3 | CAISGAGAGGETQYF | TGTGCCATCAGTGGGGCGGGAGCGGGAGGGGAGACCCAGTACTTC
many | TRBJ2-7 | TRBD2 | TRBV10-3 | CAISDSLAGGLYF | TGTGCCATCAGTGATTCCCTAGCGGGAGGGTTGTACTTC
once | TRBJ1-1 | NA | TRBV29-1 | CSGGEGDTEAFF | TGCAGCGGGGGCGAAGGAGACACTGAAGCTTTCTTT
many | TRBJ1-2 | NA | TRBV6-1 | CASMRGNYGYTF | TGTGCCAGCATGAGGGGGAACTATGGCTACACCTTC
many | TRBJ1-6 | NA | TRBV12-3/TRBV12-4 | CASSLVLGSGSPLHF | TGTGCCAGCAGTTTAGTTCTGGGTTCAGGATCACCCCTCCACTTT